Shown below are 17 T cell receptor beta chains from a single sample sequenced in a study of shared clonotypes between healthy human individuals (dated by TCRdb to 2020 to 2022). The library was generated by the immunoSEQ multiplex PCR assay. Here the immuneACCESS table is served through TCRdb, limited to in-frame sequences with V and J called. Missing clones are a known gap in these copies; in checked studies unresolved V genes cover under half, and the rest lacks a known reason. The sample data list 2.3 million or so clones, and 90% to 95% of these were observed just once. Roughly 0.36% of the sample is taken by the ten largest. Input material: naive CD4+ T cells from PBMCs. The cell subset or site label on this specimen signifies: CD45RA+ positively selected. The receptors here all came from a young man in good health. Some clones in this sample may be carry-over from other donors' samples.

The chain uses TRBV5-1 and TRBJ2-7, with D possibly TRBD1 on 5 matching bases. The CDR3 totals 13 residues. Per the germline V gene, CDR1 is SGHRS and CDR2 is YFSETQ. Trimming left V 2 bases short and J 6 bases short, with 12 bases between. CDR3 residues: CASSLTTVSEQYF. In nucleotides, the CDR3 is TGCGCCAGCAGCTTAACGACAGTCAGCGAGCAGTACTTC.

The CDR3 DNA reads TGCGCCAGCAGCCAAGATCTTGGAGGAACCTCTGGGGCCAACGTCCTGACTTTC. Residues: CASSQDLGGTSGANVLTF. The chain employs TRBV4-3 and TRBJ2-6; D perhaps matches TRBD2 (5 bases). The CDR3 runs to 18 residues. Looked up from germline, CDR1 is LGHNA and CDR2 is YSLEER. V was pared by 0 bases and J by 0 bases, with 12 bases between.

The chain uses TRBV6-5 and TRBJ1-5; possibly TRBD1 for D (6 bases). V shed 10 bases and J shed 3 bases, with 13 bases lying between them. The CDR3 extends over 13 amino acids. Germline CDR1 reads MNHEY; CDR2 reads SVGAGI. As DNA, the CDR3 is TGTGCCACCCAAGGGGGAAACAATCAGCCCCAGCATTTT. This encodes CATQGGNNQPQHF.

This sequence joins TRBV7-3 and TRBJ2-3; the match to TRBD2 covers 9 bases. V lost 5 bases, J lost 0 bases, and 9 bases stayed unmatched. The germline CDR1 and CDR2 sequences are SGHTA and FQGTGA. The CDR3 is 17 amino acids. The CDR3 loop reads CASSLRGLAGSTDTQYF. As DNA, the CDR3 is TGTGCCAGCAGCCTCCGGGGGCTAGCGGGGAGCACAGATACGCAGTATTTT.

The chain has TRBV7-8 and TRBJ2-3; 7 nucleotides agree with TRBD2. This CDR3 spans 17 amino acids. With V trimmed by 5 bases and J by 3 bases, 14 bases remained unmatched. Germline assignment: CDR1 SGHVS and CDR2 FQNEAQ. The CDR3 region has the DNA TGTGCCAGCAGCCCAAGCAAAGGACTAGTCCCAACAGATACGCAGTATTTT. It codes for CASSPSKGLVPTDTQYF.

The J gene is TRBJ1-1, the V gene TRBV30; tentative D call: TRBD1 (5 bases). V was shortened by 5 bases and J by 2 bases, with 18 bases between the two germline ends. Germline values: CDR1 GTSNPN, CDR2 SVGIG (reference sequence). The CDR3 runs to 15 residues. The CDR3, as DNA: TGTGCCTGGTTTACACCCGGGGCGATTAACACTGAAGCTTTCTTT. Residues: CAWFTPGAINTEAFF.

The V call is TRBV29-1, the J call TRBJ1-3; D gene uncertain. Germline CDR1 reads SQVTM; CDR2 reads ANQGSEA. Trimming removed 2 bases at V and 3 bases at J, with 8 bases between. The CDR3 sequence is 13 residues long. The CDR3 DNA reads TGCAGCGTTGAACCTACACTTGGAAACACCATATATTTT. This translates into CSVEPTLGNTIYF.

The chain links TRBV23-1 to TRBJ2-5, with TRBD1 matching 7 bases. TRBV23-1 is designated an ORF whose function remains uncertain. The CDR3 runs 14 residues. V was pared by 2 bases and J by 3 bases, with 3 bases of the junction left unmatched. The CDR3 sequence: CASSQTDREETQYF. Written as DNA, the CDR3 is TGCGCCAGCAGTCAAACCGACAGGGAAGAGACCCAGTACTTC.

This sequence joins TRBV27 and TRBJ2-3; D unresolved. The length of the CDR3 is 12 residues. The germline V gene has CDR1 MNHEY and CDR2 SMNVEV (reference sequence). V lost 3 bases and J 4 bases, leaving 5 bases between the germline ends. In DNA, the CDR3 is TGTGCCAGCAGTTTCTCGGCAGATACGCAGTATTTT. Protein: CASSFSADTQYF.

Only one count was recorded for this clone. V usage is TRBV5-1 and J usage is TRBJ1-1; no clear D. CDR3 length: 15 amino acids. The V and J ends lost 6 bases and 2 bases respectively, with 17 bases between them. Per germline, CDR1 SGHRS and CDR2 YFSETQ. The CDR3 spells CASTTLSFGNTEAFF. The CDR3 DNA follows: TGCGCCAGCACCACTCTCAGTTTCGGAAACACTGAAGCTTTCTTT.

The gene calls are TRBV2 and TRBJ1-1; TRBD1 matches 7 bases. Per germline, CDR1 SNHLY and CDR2 FYNNEI. This CDR3 is built from 15 residues. V was pared by 6 bases and J by 2 bases, with 9 bases of the junction left unmatched. CDR3 residues: CASRTAGTANTEAFF. CDR3 in DNA: TGTGCCAGCAGGACCGCCGGGACAGCCAACACTGAAGCTTTCTTT.

This clone appeared a single time. This chain uses TRBV28 with TRBJ2-7; 7 nucleotides line up with TRBD2. The CDR3 sequence is 15 residues long. The V gene end was trimmed by 3 bases and the J gene end by 4 bases; junction bases not matched to a gene: 9. Germline V gene sequence: CDR1 MDHEN, CDR2 SYDVKM. CDR3 in amino acids: CASSLGRRGGYEQYF. As DNA, the CDR3 is TGTGCCAGCAGTTTGGGTAGGCGCGGGGGATACGAGCAGTACTTC.

The chain combines TRBV10-1 with TRBJ2-4; D tentatively reads TRBD1 or TRBD2 (5 bases each). The CDR3 extends over 18 amino acids. CDR1 and CDR2 from the germline V gene are WNHNN and SYGVQD (reference sequence). V gave up 5 bases and J gave up 0 bases, with 20 bases separating them. CDR3 DNA: TGCGCCAGCAGTAAACAATCCGGGACGGTACTAGCCAAAAACATTCAGTACTTC. It is translated as CASSKQSGTVLAKNIQYF.

A word on this clone: Other nucleotide sequences in the sample specify the same CDR3. V and J are TRBV18 and TRBJ2-2; D is ambiguous. The germline gives CDR1 KGHSH, CDR2 LQKENI. The CDR3 is 12 amino acids. The V and J ends lost 6 bases and 3 bases respectively, with 5 bases between them. The CDR3 sequence: CASSPDTGELFF. The DNA of the CDR3 is TGTGCCAGCTCTCCTGACACCGGGGAGCTGTTTTTT.

The chain couples TRBV19 to TRBJ1-5; 7 bases align to TRBD1. V was clipped by 9 bases and J by 1 base; unmatched bases: 9. Germline V gene lookup returns CDR1 LNHDA and CDR2 SQIVND (reference sequence). This CDR3 region has 15 residues. CDR3 in DNA: TGTGCCAGCCGAGGGACAGTTTGGAGCAATCAGCCCCAGCATTTT. Protein: CASRGTVWSNQPQHF.

As regards this clone: Other DNA sequences within the sample encode an identical CDR3. V gene TRBV28 combines with J gene TRBJ2-7; D remains unclear. The CDR3 is made up of 11 amino acids. From germline, CDR1 is MDHEN and CDR2 SYDVKM. Trimming pared 2 bases from V and 5 bases from J, leaving 4 bases between. The CDR3: CASSLSHEQYF. In DNA form, the CDR3 reads TGTGCCAGCAGTTTAAGCCACGAGCAGTACTTC.

This chain joins TRBV7-3 and TRBJ1-1; 7 nucleotides match TRBD1. This CDR3 region has 15 residues. Unmatched junction bases numbered 3, after V lost 1 base and J lost 1 base. Per the germline V gene, CDR1 is SGHTA and CDR2 is FQGTGA. The CDR3 loop is CASSLMGQRNTEAFF. CDR3 DNA: TGTGCCAGCAGCTTAATGGGACAGAGGAACACTGAAGCTTTCTTT.